One and the same sample provided the 31 T cell receptor beta chains below, sequenced in a study of CD8 T cells in ankylosing spondylitis. TCRdb reprocessed the 5' RACE reads with MiXCR, giving one entry per CDR3 protein. The repertoire holds roughly 190,000 distinct CDR3 sequences, roughly 13% seen once, with approximately 15% in the top ten. Sequenced input: blood, either unsorted or a sorted T cell fraction (not recorded which). The receptors here all came from a male donor with ankylosing spondylitis or in good health (not recorded which).

There are a few counts of this clonotype. The rearrangement links TRBV7-9 to TRBJ2-3; 11 bases fit TRBD2. Germline CDR1 is SEHNR and CDR2 is FQNEAQ (reference sequence). The CDR3 is 16 residues long. V lost 5 bases and J lost 0; bases outside the gene matches: 4. The DNA of the CDR3 is TGTGCCAGCAGCCCCCGGACTAGCGGGAGCACAGATACGCAGTATTTT. Translated: CASSPRTSGSTDTQYF. The full variable domain, in which reference TRBV7-9 and TRBJ2-3 provide the parts outside the CDR3, is DTGVSQNPRHKITKRGQNVTFRCDPISEHNRLYWYRQTLGQGPEFLTYFQNEAQLEKSRLLSDRFSAERPKGSFSTLEIQRTEQGDSAMYLCASSPRTSGSTDTQYFGPGTRLTVL.

This clonotype was counted between two and nine times. The V call is TRBV27, the J call TRBJ1-2; possible D gene TRBD1, 5 bases. This CDR3 contains 14 residues. Per germline, CDR1 MNHEY and CDR2 SMNVEV (reference sequence). Trimming pared 5 bases from V and 5 bases from J, leaving 15 bases between. The CDR3, as DNA: TGTGCCAGCAGTCCCGGGGGGGGAGGGTATGGCTACACCTTC. It encodes CASSPGGGGYGYTF.

This clonotype was found a few times. The chain carries TRBV20-1 and TRBJ1-2; D is possibly TRBD1 (6 bases). V was pared by 5 bases and J by 4 bases, with 11 bases between. The CDR3 runs to 12 residues. Per the germline V gene, CDR1 is DFQATT and CDR2 is SNEGSKA (reference sequence). CDR3 residues: CSASTGLYGYTF. CDR3 sequence (DNA): TGCAGTGCTTCGACAGGACTCTATGGCTACACCTTC.

This clonotype was counted only a few times. This chain uses TRBV5-1 with TRBJ2-1; D could derive from TRBD1 or TRBD2 (7 bases each). CDR1 is SGHRS, CDR2 YFSETQ, per germline. V was shortened by 0 bases and J by 3 bases, with 16 bases between the two germline ends. The CDR3 has 17 amino acids. The CDR3 loop is CASSLGEGTEVYNEQFF. CDR3 bases: TGCGCCAGCAGCTTGGGGGAGGGGACAGAGGTCTACAATGAGCAGTTCTTC.

This clonotype was seen only a few times. The rearrangement links TRBV11-2 to TRBJ2-7; TRBD2 matches at 7 bases. V gave up 5 bases and J gave up 3 bases; unmatched junction bases: 10. The V gene's germline CDR1 is SGHAT and CDR2 FQNNGV. This CDR3 has 15 residues. The CDR3 sequence: CASSPSGGLFYEQYF. CDR3 nucleotides: TGTGCCAGCAGCCCCTCGGGGGGATTGTTCTACGAGCAGTACTTC.

This clonotype was found many times. The J gene is TRBJ1-1, the V gene TRBV6-5; no reliable D call. In germline, CDR1 is MNHEY, CDR2 SVGAGI. This CDR3 has 11 residues. Trimming shortened V by 9 bases and J by 4 bases, and 9 bases separated the two germline ends. CDR3: CASVTSTEAFF. For the CDR3, the DNA is TGTGCCAGTGTGACCAGCACTGAAGCTTTCTTT.

This clonotype appeared a few times. This chain connects TRBV2 to TRBJ2-7, with TRBD1 identical over 11 bases. Germline values: CDR1 SNHLY, CDR2 FYNNEI. This CDR3 is 15 amino acids long. V trimming: 6 bases; J trimming: 2 bases; junction bases outside the gene matches: 6. The CDR3 region is CASSWDRGATYEQYF. The CDR3 DNA follows: TGTGCCAGCAGCTGGGACAGGGGGGCTACCTACGAGCAGTACTTC.

The sample holds a few counts of this clonotype. The chain combines TRBV30 with TRBJ2-1, with 10 bases matching TRBD2. The germline CDR1 and CDR2 sequences are GTSNPN and SVGIG (reference sequence). This CDR3 has 15 amino acids. Trimming took 2 bases from V and 7 from J; bases not matched to a gene: 8. CDR3 bases: TGTGCCTGGAGTCCGGGACTAGCGTTGGGGAATGAGCAGTTCTTC. It is translated as CAWSPGLALGNEQFF.

The V call is TRBV3-1, the J call TRBJ2-5, with D possibly matching TRBD2 (6 bases). The CDR3 is made up of 16 amino acids. V was pared by 1 base and J by 4 bases, with 16 bases between. Looked up from germline, CDR1 is LGHDT and CDR2 is YNNKEL (reference sequence). The DNA for the CDR3 is TGTGCCAGCAGCCAAGGGTTGCGGGGAAAAGGAGAGACCCAGTACTTC. Its protein product is CASSQGLRGKGETQYF.

This clonotype appeared a few times. The chain carries TRBV29-1 and TRBJ2-7, with 7 nucleotides matching TRBD1. V shed 7 bases, J shed 3 bases, and the junction held 9 bases outside the gene matches. Germline assignment: CDR1 SQVTM and CDR2 ANQGSEA. This CDR3 is built from 13 residues. This CDR3 is CSAGDRGFYEQYF. In DNA, the CDR3 is TGCAGCGCTGGGGACAGAGGATTCTACGAGCAGTACTTC.

J is TRBJ2-2 and V is TRBV14; no reliable D call. Trimming took off 4 bases at V and 1 base at J, with 7 bases between the two ends. Germline V gene lookup returns CDR1 SGHDN and CDR2 FVKESK. The CDR3 runs 14 residues. CDR3 in amino acids: CASSLGLNTGELFF. The DNA for the CDR3 is TGTGCCAGCAGCCTTGGCCTGAACACCGGGGAGCTGTTTTTT.

In this sample, this clonotype turned up a few times. The chain joins TRBV6-6 to TRBJ2-5, with 7 bases that match TRBD1. The CDR3 runs to 13 residues. Per germline, CDR1 MNHNY and CDR2 SVGAGI (reference sequence). V lost 7 bases, J lost 2 bases, and 4 bases stayed unmatched. The CDR3 coding sequence is TGTGCCAGCATTGACAGGGCACAAGAGACCCAGTACTTC. Its protein is CASIDRAQETQYF.

This clonotype was seen only a few times. V and J are TRBV5-1 and TRBJ2-5; TRBD2 matches 11 bases. CDR3 length: 16 amino acids. The ends lost 4 bases at V and 1 base at J; junction bases unmatched: 6. Germline V gives CDR1 SGHRS, CDR2 YFSETQ. The CDR3 loop reads CASSPGLAGFQETQYF. The CDR3 region has the DNA TGCGCCAGCAGCCCTGGACTAGCGGGCTTCCAAGAGACCCAGTACTTC.

The chain has TRBV6-4 and TRBJ2-2; possible D gene TRBD2, 6 bases. Looked up from germline, CDR1 is MRHNA and CDR2 is SNTAGT. This CDR3 has 16 residues. V lost 2 bases and J 3 bases, leaving 13 bases between the germline ends. The CDR3 sequence is CASSDDGRGHTGELFF. CDR3 bases: TGTGCCAGCAGTGACGACGGGCGGGGACACACCGGGGAGCTGTTTTTT.

The rearrangement uses TRBV4-2 and TRBJ2-3; TRBD2 matches 9 bases. Losses at the gene ends were 4 bases for V and 6 bases for J; bases not matched to a gene: 14. The V gene's germline CDR1 is LGHNA and CDR2 YNFKEQ. The CDR3 spans 17 residues. The DNA of the CDR3 is TGTGCCAGCAGCCCGGTGGGCGGGGGGGCAATGTCGGATACGCAGTATTTT. This sequence encodes CASSPVGGGAMSDTQYF.

The chain has TRBV20-1 and TRBJ2-5; TRBD1 matches 10 bases. The CDR3 runs to 15 residues. Germline V gene sequence: CDR1 DFQATT, CDR2 SNEGSKA (reference sequence). V was pared by 6 bases and J by 2 bases, with 9 bases of the junction left unmatched. The chain's CDR3 is CSATRQGARQETQYF. CDR3 bases: TGCAGTGCAACCCGACAGGGGGCTCGTCAAGAGACCCAGTACTTC.

For the CDR3, the DNA is TGCGCCAGCAGCCAAGAGGGGCTCGTCAGTTCAAACAATGAGCAGTTCTTC. Protein sequence: CASSQEGLVSSNNEQFF. This rearrangement joins TRBV4-1 to TRBJ2-1; tentatively, D is TRBD1 (5 bases). This CDR3 contains 17 residues. V shed 0 bases and J shed 5 bases, with 17 bases lying between them. CDR1 MGHRA and CDR2 YSYEKL come from the germline V gene.

This clonotype was observed many times. The genes are TRBV4-1 and TRBJ1-2; possibly TRBD1 for D (5 bases). There are 16 residues in the CDR3. V gave up 1 base and J gave up 2 bases, with 14 bases separating them. CDR1 and CDR2 from the germline V gene are MGHRA and YSYEKL. As DNA, the CDR3 is TGCGCCAGCAGCCAAGTCAGCACGGGGGGGAACTATGGCTACACCTTC. It specifies CASSQVSTGGNYGYTF.

In this sample, this clonotype turned up a few times. The chain joins TRBV12-3 or TRBV12-4 to TRBJ2-7; tentative D call: TRBD2 (5 bases). This CDR3 is 12 amino acids long. V was shortened by 4 bases and J by 7 bases, with 11 bases between the two germline ends. The CDR3 sequence is CASSWTEEEQYF. CDR3 nucleotides: TGTGCCAGCAGTTGGACGGAGGAAGAGCAGTACTTC.

This clonotype came up many times. V is TRBV12-3 or TRBV12-4 and J is TRBJ2-1; 12 positions agree with TRBD2. V lost 6 bases to trimming and J lost 6 bases; unmatched junction nucleotides: 12. The CDR3 has 17 residues. CDR3 sequence (DNA): TGTGCCAGCAGCGAGGGGCTACTAGCGGGGGGAGCCAATGAGCAGTTCTTC. This gives the protein CASSEGLLAGGANEQFF.

The chain joins TRBV5-1 to TRBJ2-7; 7 nucleotides match TRBD2. Trimming took 0 bases from V and 6 from J; bases not matched to a gene: 12. CDR1 SGHRS and CDR2 YFSETQ come from the germline V gene. The length of the CDR3 is 16 residues. The CDR3 region is CASSLAVQGGTAEQYF. The CDR3, as DNA: TGCGCCAGCAGCTTGGCCGTTCAGGGAGGGACTGCCGAGCAGTACTTC.

This clonotype was seen more than once but under ten times. The chain combines TRBV2 with TRBJ2-7, with TRBD1 matching over 8 bases. V shed 7 bases and J 2 bases; nucleotides not matched to a gene: 4. CDR3 length: 13 amino acids. CDR1 and CDR2 from the germline V gene are SNHLY and FYNNEI. In DNA, the CDR3 is TGTGCCAGCACTGGGACAGGAGCCTACGAGCAGTACTTC. Amino acid sequence: CASTGTGAYEQYF.

This clonotype has ten or more counts. At one end, the junction sequence differs from germline, possibly due to a read error. The gene calls are TRBV5-1 and TRBJ1-1, with a possible D match to TRBD1 (5 bases). Germline CDR1 reads SGHRS; CDR2 reads YFSETQ. The length of the CDR3 is 14 residues. The CDR3 loop is CASSLGEMNTEAFF. Written as DNA, the CDR3 is TGTGCCAGCAGCTTAGGGGAGATGAACACTGAAGCTTTCTTT.

The chain has TRBV27 and TRBJ2-3; 9 bases map to TRBD2. Germline assignment: CDR1 MNHEY and CDR2 SMNVEV (reference sequence). Trimming removed 2 bases from V and 6 bases from J; junction bases left unmatched: 3. The CDR3 is 14 residues long. This CDR3 is CASSLIGLADTQYF. The CDR3 bases are TGTGCCAGCAGTTTAATCGGACTAGCGGATACGCAGTATTTT.

V gene TRBV10-2 combines with J gene TRBJ1-1; TRBD1 matches at 7 bases. The CDR3 totals 14 residues. Germline V gives CDR1 WSHSY, CDR2 SAAADI. Unmatched junction bases numbered 10, after V lost 6 bases and J lost 6 bases. In DNA form, the CDR3 reads TGCGCCAGCAGCCAGGGGGTATCCACTTCTGAAGCTTTCTTT. Protein product: CASSQGVSTSEAFF.

The sample holds a few counts of this clonotype. The V gene is TRBV4-1, the J gene TRBJ1-2; no definite D call. This CDR3 is 15 amino acids long. Germline V CDR1 and CDR2: MGHRA, YSYEKL. Trimming took 6 bases from V and 6 from J, leaving 20 bases between them. The CDR3 sequence: CASSFREGPTNGYTF. The CDR3 nucleotides read TGCGCCAGCAGTTTTAGAGAGGGCCCGACGAATGGCTACACCTTC.

This clonotype was observed a handful of times. The DNA of the CDR3 is TGCGCCAGCAGCCAAGTTGGATTACTAGCGGGAGGGACTACTAGCACAGATACGCAGTATTTT. Translated: CASSQVGLLAGGTTSTDTQYF. This chain links TRBV4-1 with TRBJ2-3; 13 bases fit TRBD2. Germline CDR1 and CDR2: MGHRA and YSYEKL. This CDR3 has 21 residues. With 1 base clipped from V and 0 bases from J, the junction kept 13 bases outside the gene matches.

This clonotype came up a few times. The chain couples TRBV12-3 or TRBV12-4 to TRBJ2-5; tentatively, D is TRBD2 (6 bases). V was cut by 6 bases and J by 1 base, with 12 bases left in between. The CDR3 totals 14 residues. The CDR3 reads CASSLWDFQETQYF. In DNA, the CDR3 is TGTGCCAGCAGCCTTTGGGACTTCCAAGAGACCCAGTACTTC.

This clonotype has more than one count but fewer than ten. The V and J genes are TRBV4-1 and TRBJ2-7; 9 positions match TRBD1. Germline CDR1 MGHRA, CDR2 YSYEKL. The CDR3 is 15 residues long. J was trimmed by 4 bases and V by 1 base; bases with no gene match: 5. The CDR3 spells CASSQVSGTGYEQYF. CDR3 in DNA: TGCGCCAGCAGCCAAGTATCCGGGACAGGGTACGAGCAGTACTTC.

The V and J genes are TRBV5-1 and TRBJ2-5, with 10 bases that match TRBD1. The germline gives CDR1 SGHRS, CDR2 YFSETQ. This CDR3 is built from 15 residues. The V gene end was trimmed by 3 bases and the J gene end by 5 bases; junction bases not matched to a gene: 7. This CDR3 reads CASSWSGTGVETQYF. CDR3 sequence (DNA): TGCGCCAGCAGCTGGTCCGGGACAGGGGTTGAGACCCAGTACTTC.

In this sample, this clonotype turned up a few times. This chain links TRBV5-1 with TRBJ2-7, with 7 nucleotides matching TRBD2. From germline, CDR1 is SGHRS and CDR2 YFSETQ. CDR3 length equals 14 residues. The V and J ends lost 4 bases and 5 bases, in that order; junction bases with no gene match: 9. The CDR3 region is CASSPDGLVDEQYF. CDR3 DNA: TGCGCCAGCAGCCCAGACGGACTAGTGGACGAGCAGTACTTC.